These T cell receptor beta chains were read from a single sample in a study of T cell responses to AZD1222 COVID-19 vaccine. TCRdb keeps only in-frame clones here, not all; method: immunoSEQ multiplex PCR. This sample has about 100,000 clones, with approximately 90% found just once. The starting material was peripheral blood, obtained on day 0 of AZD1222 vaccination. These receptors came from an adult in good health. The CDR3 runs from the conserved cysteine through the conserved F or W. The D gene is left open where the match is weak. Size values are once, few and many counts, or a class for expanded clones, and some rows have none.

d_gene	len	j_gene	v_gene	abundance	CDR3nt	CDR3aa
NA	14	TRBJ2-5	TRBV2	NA	TGTGCCAGCACTGAGGACTGGTTACAAGAGACCCAGTACTTC	CASTEDWLQETQYF
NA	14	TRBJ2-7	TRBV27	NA	TGTGCCAGCAGTTATAGCAGAAGCTCCTACGAGCAGTACTTC	CASSYSRSSYEQYF
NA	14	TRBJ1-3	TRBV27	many	TGTGCCAGCAGTTTTCGGAGCTCTGGAAACACCATATATTTT	CASSFRSSGNTIYF
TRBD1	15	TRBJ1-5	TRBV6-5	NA	TGTGCCAGCAGTATTGACAGGGATCGGCGACAGCCCCAGCATTTT	CASSIDRDRRQPQHF
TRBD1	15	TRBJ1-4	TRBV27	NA	TGTGCCAGCAGTCCCACACAGGGGGCAATTGAAAAACTGTTTTTT	CASSPTQGAIEKLFF
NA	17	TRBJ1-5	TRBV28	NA	TGTGCCAGCAGGCTCGGCCCGAGGGCTGTGGGCAATCAGCCCCAGCATTTT	CASRLGPRAVGNQPQHF
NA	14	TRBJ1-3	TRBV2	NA	TGTGCCAGCAGTTCACAAAGCTCTGGAAACACCATATATTTT	CASSSQSSGNTIYF
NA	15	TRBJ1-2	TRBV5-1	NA	TGCGCCAGCAGCTTGGGGGACGGTCCTAACTATGGCTACACCTTC	CASSLGDGPNYGYTF
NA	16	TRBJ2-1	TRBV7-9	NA	TGTGCCAGCAGCCCACGGCAGGGTCTTTTGGGGAATGAGCAGTTCTTC	CASSPRQGLLGNEQFF
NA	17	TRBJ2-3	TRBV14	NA	TGTGCCAGCAGCCAAGAGAGTTGGCCCCCTGTCCCAGATACGCAGTATTTT	CASSQESWPPVPDTQYF
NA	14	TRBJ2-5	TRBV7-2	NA	TGTGCCAGCAGCCCCGGGGGGCTACAAGAGACCCAGTACTTC	CASSPGGLQETQYF
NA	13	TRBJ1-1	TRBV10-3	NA	TGTGCCATCAAAGCCAGCCCAAACACTGAAGCTTTCTTT	CAIKASPNTEAFF
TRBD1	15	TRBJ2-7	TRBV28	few	TGTGCCAGCAGTTTAGAGGGACAGGGGACCTACGAGCAGTACTTC	CASSLEGQGTYEQYF
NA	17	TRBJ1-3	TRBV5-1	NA	TGCGCCAGCAGCTTGACGGCAGGTCCTAGCTCTGGAAACACCATATATTTT	CASSLTAGPSSGNTIYF
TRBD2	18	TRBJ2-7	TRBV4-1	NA	TGCGCCCGCAGCCGCCGTAGCGGGAGGGGGCCCCAGTCCTACGAGCAGTACTTC	CARSRRSGRGPQSYEQYF
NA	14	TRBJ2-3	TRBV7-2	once	TGTGCCAGCAGCTTAAGGGCGGTCATGGATACGCAGTATTTT	CASSLRAVMDTQYF
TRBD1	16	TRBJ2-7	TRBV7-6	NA	TGTGCCAGCAGCTTAGGGACAGGGGGTGAGGACTACGAGCAGTACTTC	CASSLGTGGEDYEQYF
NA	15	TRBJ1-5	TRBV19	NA	TGTGCCAGTAGTTCCCCAGAGGGGCTCAACCAGCCCCAGCATTTT	CASSSPEGLNQPQHF
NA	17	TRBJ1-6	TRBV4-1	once	TGCGCCAGCAGCCAAGGGGGTGTGGGGGGGTGGAACTCACCCCTCCACTTT	CASSQGGVGGWNSPLHF
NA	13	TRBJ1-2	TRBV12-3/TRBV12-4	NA	TGTGCCAGCAGTCCGGGGTCTAACTATGGCTACACCTTC	CASSPGSNYGYTF
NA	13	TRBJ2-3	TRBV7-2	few	TGTGCCAGCAGCTCCGCTGGTACAGATACGCAGTATTTT	CASSSAGTDTQYF
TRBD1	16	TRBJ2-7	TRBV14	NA	TGTGCCAGCAGCCAACCCGGGACAGGTGTCTCCTACGAGCAGTACTTC	CASSQPGTGVSYEQYF
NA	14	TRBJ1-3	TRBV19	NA	TGTGCCAGTAGTATTGGGGCCTCTGGAAACACCATATATTTT	CASSIGASGNTIYF
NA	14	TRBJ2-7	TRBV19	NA	TGTGCCAGTAAAATGGAAGTAGCAGCCTACGAGCAGTACTTC	CASKMEVAAYEQYF
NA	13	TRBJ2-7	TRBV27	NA	TGTGCCAGCAGCTTGACAAGAACCTACGAGCAGTACTTC	CASSLTRTYEQYF
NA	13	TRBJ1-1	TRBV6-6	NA	TGTGCCAGCCTAATGGGGGTTAACACTGAAGCTTTCTTT	CASLMGVNTEAFF
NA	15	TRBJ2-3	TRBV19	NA	TGTGCCAGTAGTTTAGGTCTAGTGAGCACAGATACGCAGTATTTT	CASSLGLVSTDTQYF
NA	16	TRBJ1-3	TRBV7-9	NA	TGTGCCAGCAGCTCACTTCTGTGGGGCTCTGGAAACACCATATATTTT	CASSSLLWGSGNTIYF
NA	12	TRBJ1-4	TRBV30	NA	TGTGCCTGGAGGGGGAGCTATGAAAAACTGTTTTTT	CAWRGSYEKLFF
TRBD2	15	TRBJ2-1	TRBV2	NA	TGTGCCAGCAGTGCTCTAGCGGGAGTTTCGAATGAGCAGTTCTTC	CASSALAGVSNEQFF
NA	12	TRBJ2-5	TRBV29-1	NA	TGCAGCGTTGACAGGGGACGGGAGACCCAGTACTTC	CSVDRGRETQYF
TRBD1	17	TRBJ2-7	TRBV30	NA	TGTGCCTGGAGTGTACTCTTTCGGACAGGGATAGATTACGAGCAGTACTTC	CAWSVLFRTGIDYEQYF
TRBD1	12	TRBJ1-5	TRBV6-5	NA	TGTGCCACCACAGGGGGCAATCAGCCCCAGCATTTT	CATTGGNQPQHF
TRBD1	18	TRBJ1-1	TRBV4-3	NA	TGCGCCAGCAGCCAAGAGCCACCGGGACAGGGGACCTACACTGAAGCTTTCTTT	CASSQEPPGQGTYTEAFF
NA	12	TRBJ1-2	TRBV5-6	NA	TGTGCCAGCAGCTTGGGCCAGGGAGGCTACACCTTC	CASSLGQGGYTF
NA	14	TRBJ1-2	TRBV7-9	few	TGTGCCAGCAGCTTAATGACAGGTCATGAGAGCTACACCTTC	CASSLMTGHESYTF
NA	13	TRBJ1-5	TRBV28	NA	TGTGCCAGCAGTTTTTCGGGTGATCAGCCCCAGCATTTT	CASSFSGDQPQHF
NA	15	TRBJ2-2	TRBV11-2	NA	TGTGCCAGCAGGTCCCCCAGGGGATCCACCGGGGAGCTGTTTTTT	CASRSPRGSTGELFF
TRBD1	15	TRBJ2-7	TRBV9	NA	TGTGCCAGCAGCCCAACCGGGACAGCCCACTACGAGCAGTACTTC	CASSPTGTAHYEQYF
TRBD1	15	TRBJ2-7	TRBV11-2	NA	TGTGCCAGCATAGGGAGACAGGGCAAACCCTACGAGCAGTACTTC	CASIGRQGKPYEQYF
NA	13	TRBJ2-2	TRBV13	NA	TGTGCCAGCAGCTGGCAGGGGGGCGGGGAGCTGTTTTTT	CASSWQGGGELFF
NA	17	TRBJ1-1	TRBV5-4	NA	TGTGCCAGCAGCTTGAACCTCTGGTCGGACAAGAACACTGAAGCTTTCTTT	CASSLNLWSDKNTEAFF
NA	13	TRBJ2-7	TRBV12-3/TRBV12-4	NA	TGTGCCAGCAGCCTCCAGGGTCCGTACGAGCAGTACTTC	CASSLQGPYEQYF
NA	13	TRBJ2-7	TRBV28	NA	TGTGCCAGCAGTTCGCCAGGGTTCCACGAGCAGTACTTC	CASSSPGFHEQYF
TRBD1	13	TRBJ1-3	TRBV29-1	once	TGCAGCGTTGGGACAGGGGGCCCAAGCACCATATATTTT	CSVGTGGPSTIYF
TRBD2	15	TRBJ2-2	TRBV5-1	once	TGCGCCAGCAGTCGACTAGCGGGAGAGACCGGGGAGCTGTTTTTT	CASSRLAGETGELFF